These T cell receptor beta chains were read from a single sample in a study of T cells in Graves' hyperthyroidism and ophthalmopathy. One entry per CDR3 protein results from TCRdb running MiXCR on the multiplex PCR reads. Of around 620,000 distinct CDR3 sequences listed, roughly 17% are singletons. The sequencing sample was made of blood. The source of these receptors is a woman between 25 and 40 years old with Graves' hyperthyroidism. Both conserved end residues are part of each CDR3. The order of the fields is CDR3 protein, CDR3 DNA, clone size, V gene, J gene, D gene. D genes are given only for firm matches. Not all rows give a size; the values are once, few, many and, for expanded clones, a class.

CAWSVPGQAPYFRHTGELFF	TGTGCCTGGAGTGTACCGGGACAGGCCCCTTATTTCCGACACACCGGGGAGCTGTTTTTT	NA	TRBV30	TRBJ2-2	TRBD1
CSVSGTASYNEQFF	TGCAGCGTTTCCGGGACAGCCTCCTACAATGAGCAGTTCTTC	many	TRBV29-1	TRBJ2-1	TRBD1
CTSRRQPGNTIYF	TGTACCAGTAGACGACAGCCTGGAAACACCATATATTTT	NA	TRBV2	TRBJ1-3	NA
CARLLREGERPQHF	TGTGCCAGACTCCTAAGGGAAGGCGAACGGCCCCAGCATTTT	few	TRBV19	TRBJ1-5	NA
CASSFYGISTDTQYF	TGTGCCAGCAGCTTCTACGGGATTAGCACAGATACGCAGTATTTT	many	TRBV11-2	TRBJ2-3	NA
CASSLSTLAGDGNEQFF	TGTGCCAGCAGTCTCTCAACCCTAGCGGGAGATGGTAATGAGCAGTTCTTC	NA	TRBV12-3/TRBV12-4	TRBJ2-1	TRBD2
CASSLAGGAGYGYTF	TGTGCCAGCAGCTTAGCAGGGGGCGCTGGGTATGGCTACACCTTC	many	TRBV7-2	TRBJ1-2	TRBD1
CASSIATYREHAAFF	TGTGCCAGTAGTATAGCGACTTACAGGGAGCATGCGGCTTTCTTT	NA	TRBV19	TRBJ1-1	NA
CAISDGEKLFF	TGTGCCATCAGTGACGGTGAAAAACTGTTTTTT	many	TRBV10-3	TRBJ1-4	NA
CASSSHGSGDNEQFF	TGCGCCAGCAGCAGCCATGGCAGCGGAGACAATGAGCAGTTCTTC	NA	TRBV5-1	TRBJ2-1	NA
CSARTSGRTTDTQYF	TGCAGTGCGAGGACTAGCGGAAGAACCACAGATACGCAGTATTTT	many	TRBV20-1	TRBJ2-3	TRBD2
CASSLSGGVRNEQFF	TGTGCCAGCAGCTTATCCGGGGGGGTTCGCAATGAGCAGTTCTTC	many	TRBV13	TRBJ2-1	TRBD2
CASSLGAGGGSPLHF	TGTGCCAGCAGTTTAGGGGCAGGGGGCGGCTCACCCCTCCACTTT	NA	TRBV28	TRBJ1-6	TRBD1
CASSGGSPHLNEQFF	TGTGCCAGCAGCGGCGGTTCCCCTCACCTCAATGAGCAGTTCTTC	many	TRBV5-6	TRBJ2-1	NA
CASSLLGITDTQYF	TGCGCCAGCAGCTTACTGGGAATCACAGATACGCAGTATTTT	many	TRBV5-1	TRBJ2-3	NA
CASSGYGLAGGEQYF	TGTGCCAGCTCCGGATATGGACTAGCGGGGGGCGAGCAGTACTTC	NA	TRBV7-2	TRBJ2-7	TRBD2
CSASEDFSYEQYF	TGCAGTGCTAGTGAGGACTTCTCCTACGAGCAGTACTTC	NA	TRBV20-1	TRBJ2-7	NA
CASSQDRGRYNEQFF	TGCGCCAGCAGCCAAGACAGGGGGCGATACAATGAGCAGTTCTTC	NA	TRBV4-3	TRBJ2-1	TRBD1
CASSQATGANVLTF	TGTGCCAGCAGCCAAGCCACAGGGGCCAACGTCCTGACTTTC	NA	TRBV4-2	TRBJ2-6	NA
CSVEELAVGGQETQYF	TGCAGCGTTGAAGAGTTAGCGGTTGGAGGCCAAGAGACCCAGTACTTC	many	TRBV29-1	TRBJ2-5	NA
CSADRDRGSYEQYF	TGCAGTGCTGACCGGGACAGGGGGTCCTACGAGCAGTACTTC	NA	TRBV20-1	TRBJ2-7	TRBD1
CASSQFQGGYGYTF	TGTGCCAGCAGCCAATTTCAGGGGGGCTATGGCTACACCTTC	many	TRBV3-1	TRBJ1-2	TRBD1
CASSLSDLGTQYF	TGTGCCAGCAGTTTATCGGACCTAGGTACGCAGTATTTT	NA	TRBV12-3/TRBV12-4	TRBJ2-3	NA
CASSSSSRGTGELFF	TGTGCCAGCAGCTCCTCTAGCAGGGGGACCGGGGAGCTGTTTTTT	NA	TRBV3-1	TRBJ2-2	TRBD1
CASSYFQGRAFF	TGTGCCAGCAGTTACTTCCAGGGACGCGCTTTCTTT	NA	TRBV6-5	TRBJ1-1	NA
CASSPFGTGYGYTF	TGTGCCAGCAGCCCTTTCGGGACAGGGTATGGCTACACCTTC	few	TRBV14	TRBJ1-2	TRBD1
CASSLEYSYEQYF	TGTGCCAGCAGCTTAGAGTATTCCTACGAGCAGTACTTC	NA	TRBV13	TRBJ2-7	NA
CATSEVGTGGVNQPQHF	TGTGCCACCAGTGAAGTGGGGACAGGGGGCGTCAATCAGCCCCAGCATTTT	many	TRBV24-1	TRBJ1-5	TRBD1
CASSVEAGFYNEQFF	TGTGCCAGCAGCGTAGAAGCCGGATTCTACAATGAGCAGTTCTTC	NA	TRBV9	TRBJ2-1	NA
CASSRGDLYGYTF	TGTGCCAGCAGTAGGGGGGACCTCTATGGCTACACCTTC	NA	TRBV6-1	TRBJ1-2	NA
CSARVGLDYNEQFF	TGCAGTGCTAGAGTGGGACTAGATTACAATGAGCAGTTCTTC	many	TRBV20-1	TRBJ2-1	TRBD2
CASSVATSGVLTNEQFF	TGTGCCAGCAGCGTAGCTACTAGCGGGGTCCTTACCAATGAGCAGTTCTTC	many	TRBV9	TRBJ2-1	TRBD2
CASSLRTSGRKFF	TGTGCCAGCAGCCTCCGTACTAGCGGGAGGAAGTTCTTC	NA	TRBV11-3	TRBJ2-1	TRBD2
CASSPWHGVNTGELFF	TGTGCCAGCAGCCCATGGCATGGGGTGAACACCGGGGAGCTGTTTTTT	few	TRBV11-2	TRBJ2-2	NA
CASSLGGNPNEQFF	TGCGCCAGCAGCTTGGGCGGGAACCCCAATGAGCAGTTCTTC	many	TRBV5-1	TRBJ2-1	NA
CASSPSERTQYF	TGTGCCAGCTCACCATCAGAGCGGACCCAGTACTTC	many	TRBV18	TRBJ2-5	NA
CASSQAGLNQPQHF	TGTGCCAGCAGCCAGGCCGGGCTCAATCAGCCCCAGCATTTT	many	TRBV12-3/TRBV12-4	TRBJ1-5	NA
CSARDPTGGRSYGYTF	TGCAGTGCTAGGGACCCAACAGGAGGGCGTTCCTATGGCTACACCTTC	many	TRBV20-1	TRBJ1-2	NA
CASTNVGTGYNEQFF	TGTGCCAGCACTAACGTCGGGACAGGTTACAATGAGCAGTTCTTC	few	TRBV6-1	TRBJ2-1	TRBD1
CASSGGWARADEQYF	TGTGCCAGCAGTGGTGGTTGGGCCAGGGCAGACGAGCAGTACTTC	many	TRBV6-1	TRBJ2-7	NA
CASSSSGQGEGGYTF	TGTGCCAGCAGTTCGTCAGGACAGGGGGAAGGTGGCTACACCTTC	many	TRBV28	TRBJ1-2	TRBD1
CAVGTGVEQYF	TGTGCCGTCGGGACAGGGGTTGAGCAGTACTTC	many	TRBV10-3	TRBJ2-7	TRBD1
CASSTSGGAAGELFF	TGTGCCAGCAGCACTAGCGGGGGTGCGGCCGGGGAGCTGTTTTTT	NA	TRBV11-2	TRBJ2-2	TRBD2
CASSLVHLGLGVDTQYF	TGTGCCAGCAGCTTAGTCCACCTGGGACTAGGTGTAGATACGCAGTATTTT	few	TRBV11-3	TRBJ2-3	TRBD2
CASRQDRGSYEQYF	TGTGCCAGCAGACAGGACAGGGGATCCTACGAGCAGTACTTC	many	TRBV2	TRBJ2-7	TRBD1